Reported below is one TCR beta chain. Its antigen remains unidentified. Assay used: immunoSEQ multiplex PCR; TCRdb lists only in-frame clones, some missing. This table has just over 2,000,000 clones, 85% to 95% appearing once. Germline V lookup: CDR1 LGHNA, CDR2 YNFKEQ. This CDR3 has 17 residues. J was trimmed by 0 bases and V by 1 base; bases with no gene match: 6. The data stem from a study of shared clonotypes between healthy human individuals. General observations from the study: Naive CD4 clonotype sharing across a handful of donors was about 5%. Represented diversity (both genetic and exposure-history) was limited by the small number of donors. Expectations were that clonotype sharing among donors would be affected by sequencing depth.

Naive CD8 populations comprised CD45RO-negative cells positively selected for CCR7, excluding terminally differentiated effector memory CD45RA+ cells. All of the donors resided in Nashville, Tennessee, and each was a Caucasian adult. The chain is built from TRBV4-2 and TRBJ2-5; 9 bases are shared with TRBD2. Sequenced material: naive CD8+ T cells sorted from blood. This receptor was identified in a man between 18 and 35 years old in good health. CDR3: CASSQGFLAGDQETQYF. In DNA form, the CDR3 reads TGTGCCAGCAGCCAAGGGTTTTTAGCGGGGGACCAAGAGACCCAGTACTTC.